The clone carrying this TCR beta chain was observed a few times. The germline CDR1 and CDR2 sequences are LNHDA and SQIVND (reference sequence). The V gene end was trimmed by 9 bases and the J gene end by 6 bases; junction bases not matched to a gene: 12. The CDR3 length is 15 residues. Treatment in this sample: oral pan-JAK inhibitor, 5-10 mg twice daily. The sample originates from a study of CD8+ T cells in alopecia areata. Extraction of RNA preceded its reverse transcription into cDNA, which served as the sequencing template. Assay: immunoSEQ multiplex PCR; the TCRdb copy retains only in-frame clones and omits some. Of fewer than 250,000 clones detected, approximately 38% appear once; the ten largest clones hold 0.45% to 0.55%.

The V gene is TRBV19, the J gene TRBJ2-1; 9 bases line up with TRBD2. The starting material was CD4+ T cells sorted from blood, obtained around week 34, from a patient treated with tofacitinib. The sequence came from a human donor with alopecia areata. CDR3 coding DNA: TGTGCCAGCGGACAAGCGGGAGGTACGGGCAATGAGCAGTTCTTC. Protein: CASGQAGGTGNEQFF.